The 25 T cell receptor beta chains below come from one sample, sequenced in a study of blood T cell repertoires in COVID-19. Clones were sequenced by immunoSEQ multiplex PCR, and TCRdb holds only the in-frame ones, with some missing. In the table there are about 200,000 clones, approximately 82% of which are singletons. Sequenced input: PBMCs or T cells enriched from blood (not recorded which). The receptors originated from a man in his forties who had recovered from COVID-19.

The chain recombines TRBV28 with TRBJ2-7, with 9 bases aligning to TRBD2. Trimming removed 4 bases from V and 0 bases from J; junction bases left unmatched: 4. The CDR3 is made up of 15 amino acids. Germline V lookup: CDR1 MDHEN, CDR2 SYDVKM. CDR3 DNA sequence: TGTGCCAGCAGTTCTAGCGGGAACCCCTCCTACGAGCAGTACTTC. Translating gives CASSSSGNPSYEQYF.

This chain connects TRBV18 to TRBJ2-7, with 8 bases that match TRBD2. With V trimmed by 5 bases and J by 5 bases, 2 bases remained unmatched. CDR3 length equals 12 residues. The V gene's germline CDR1 is KGHSH and CDR2 LQKENI. CDR3 coding DNA: TGTGCCAGCTCATCGGGAGGGAACGAGCAGTACTTC. The encoded protein is CASSSGGNEQYF.

The rearrangement links TRBV5-1 to TRBJ2-1, with 9 positions matching TRBD2. This CDR3 has 15 amino acids. Germline V gene data show CDR1 as SGHRS and CDR2 as YFSETQ. The ends lost 5 bases at V and 8 bases at J; junction bases unmatched: 11. The CDR3 nucleotides are TGCGCCAGCAGTCCGCGGGGGGGTGGAGTCCATGAGCAGTTCTTC. It codes for CASSPRGGGVHEQFF.

This chain uses TRBV7-2 with TRBJ1-3; TRBD1 matches 7 bases. The CDR3 covers 13 residues. Unmatched junction bases numbered 6, after V lost 8 bases and J lost 5 bases. CDR1 is SGHTA and CDR2 is FQGNSA in the germline V gene. The chain's CDR3 is CASGGTDRNTIYF. CDR3 in DNA: TGTGCCAGCGGCGGGACAGATAGAAACACCATATATTTT.

Points on this clone: Other nucleotide sequences in the sample specify the same CDR3. This chain joins TRBV27 and TRBJ2-6; D gene ambiguous. Germline V CDR1 and CDR2: MNHEY, SMNVEV (reference sequence). Trimming took 2 bases from V and 3 from J, leaving 5 bases between them. The CDR3 sequence is 14 residues long. The CDR3 loop reads CASSLLSGANVLTF. CDR3 nucleotides: TGTGCCAGCAGTTTACTAAGTGGGGCCAACGTCCTGACTTTC.

The chain employs TRBV29-1 and TRBJ1-4; 7 bases line up with TRBD1. Germline V gives CDR1 SQVTM, CDR2 ANQGSEA. The CDR3 is made up of 14 amino acids. The junction had 5 bases not matched to a gene; V was cut back by 0 bases and J by 7 bases. The CDR3 sequence: CSVEDDRVGEKLFF. DNA for the CDR3: TGCAGCGTTGAAGACGACAGGGTGGGTGAAAAACTGTTTTTT.

In its sample, this clone was seen once. The chain couples TRBV5-5 to TRBJ2-6; 7 nucleotides agree with TRBD1. CDR1 and CDR2 (germline): SGHKS, YYEKEE (reference sequence). The CDR3 consists of 18 residues. J lost 0 bases, V lost 3 bases, and 9 bases had no gene match. The DNA for the CDR3 is TGTGCCAGCAGCTGGAGGACAGGATTAAGCTCTGGGGCCAACGTCCTGACTTTC. Amino acid sequence: CASSWRTGLSSGANVLTF.

The chain uses TRBV7-6 and TRBJ2-5; 7 bases agree with TRBD2. There are 13 residues in the CDR3. Germline V gene sequence: CDR1 SGHVS, CDR2 FNYEAQ. Trimming removed 5 bases from V and 4 bases from J; junction bases left unmatched: 4. The CDR3 protein is CASSRSGAETQYF. CDR3 nucleotides: TGTGCCAGCAGCCGGAGCGGGGCAGAGACCCAGTACTTC.

This sequence joins TRBV5-1 and TRBJ1-6, with a tentative D call TRBD1 (5 bases). V was clipped by 7 bases and J by 9 bases, with 17 bases between them. The germline V gene has CDR1 SGHRS and CDR2 YFSETQ. The CDR3 totals 14 residues. CDR3 residues: CASGLAGPVSPLHF. Written as DNA, the CDR3 is TGCGCCAGCGGCCTCGCGGGGCCGGTTTCACCCCTCCACTTT.

This chain links TRBV19 with TRBJ1-3, with D hard to call. The CDR3 contains 16 residues. Germline loops: CDR1 LNHDA, CDR2 SQIVND (reference sequence). V was pared by 5 bases and J by 4 bases, with 18 bases between. CDR3 bases: TGTGCCAGTAGTCCATACAGTGAAGCTCTGGGAAACACCATATATTTT. This sequence encodes CASSPYSEALGNTIYF. The variable domain in full, completed from reference TRBV19 and TRBJ1-3, reads DGGITQSPKYLFRKEGQNVTLSCEQNLNHDAMYWYRQDPGQGLRLIYYSQIVNDFQKGDIAEGYSVSREKKESFPLTVTSAQKNPTAFYLCASSPYSEALGNTIYFGEGSWLTVV.

This clone was seen just once. This chain links TRBV5-4 with TRBJ1-1; D uncertain. Per germline, CDR1 SGHNT and CDR2 YYREEE (reference sequence). Trimming removed 4 bases at V and 7 bases at J, with 8 bases between. The CDR3 covers 11 residues. CDR3 nucleotides: TGTGCCAGCAGCCAGGATCATGAAGCTTTCTTT. Residues: CASSQDHEAFF.

This sequence joins TRBV18 and TRBJ1-6; D unresolved. CDR1 and CDR2 (germline): KGHSH, LQKENI. V was cut by 1 base and J by 9 bases, with 10 bases left in between. The CDR3 loop spans 14 amino acids. CDR3 sequence reads: CASSPLEAGSPLHF. As DNA, the CDR3 is TGTGCCAGCTCACCACTGGAGGCCGGTTCACCCCTCCACTTT. Supplemented by reference TRBV18 and TRBJ1-6, the full variable domain reads NAGVMQNPRHLVRRRGQEARLRCSPMKGHSHVYWYRQLPEEGLKFMVYLQKENIIDESGMPKERFSAEFPKEGPSILRIQQVVRGDSAAYFCASSPLEAGSPLHFGNGTRLTVT.

The sample holds many counts of this clone. The same CDR3 arises from other DNA sequences in this sample as well. The chain has TRBV4-3 and TRBJ2-7; possibly TRBD2 for D (5 bases). V was pared by 1 base and J by 6 bases, with 10 bases between. The CDR3 length is 13 residues. Per the germline V gene, CDR1 is LGHNA and CDR2 is YSLEER. CDR3 nucleotides: TGCGCCAGCAGCCAAGTCGGGGAAAGCGAGCAGTACTTC. Translation: CASSQVGESEQYF.

The chain has TRBV9 and TRBJ2-7, with TRBD2 as a possible D gene (6 bases). Germline CDR1 is SGDLS and CDR2 is YYNGEE. V was pared by 1 base and J by 4 bases, with 15 bases between. This CDR3 is built from 15 residues. The DNA for the CDR3 is TGTGCCAGCAGCGTATCCCCTTTGGCGGGGTACGAGCAGTACTTC. It encodes CASSVSPLAGYEQYF.

The chain joins TRBV24-1 to TRBJ2-1, with D unclear. The V gene's germline CDR1 is KGHDR and CDR2 SFDVKD. The V gene lost 3 bases and the J gene lost 8 bases, with 16 bases spanning the gap. CDR3 length: 15 residues. CDR3 sequence reads: CATSDATLGFHEQFF. The CDR3 DNA sequence: TGTGCCACCAGTGATGCCACCCTGGGCTTCCATGAGCAGTTCTTC.

The chain employs TRBV4-1 and TRBJ2-2, with 8 bases identical to TRBD2. The J segment lost 0 bases and the V segment lost 2 bases, leaving 5 bases of the junction unmatched. The CDR3 sequence is 17 residues long. The germline gives CDR1 MGHRA, CDR2 YSYEKL. The CDR3 coding sequence is TGCGCCAGCAGCCAAACACTAGCGGCTGCGAACACCGGGGAGCTGTTTTTT. As protein: CASSQTLAAANTGELFF.

This chain links TRBV9 with TRBJ1-2, with D hard to call. The CDR3 totals 14 residues. Germline lookup yields CDR1 SGDLS and CDR2 YYNGEE. V was shortened by 3 bases and J by 0 bases, with 9 bases between the two germline ends. The CDR3 DNA reads TGTGCCAGCAGCGCCAGGCCAGCTAACTATGGCTACACCTTC. Its protein product is CASSARPANYGYTF.

The CDR3 DNA is TGTGCCACCAGCGAGACAGGGGCGGGTAACATTCAGTACTTC. Its protein product is CATSETGAGNIQYF. The V and J genes are TRBV15 and TRBJ2-4; 8 nucleotides agree with TRBD1. The trim removed 5 bases at V and 7 bases at J, leaving 7 bases unmatched. This CDR3 has 14 residues. Germline lookup yields CDR1 LNHNV and CDR2 YYDKDF (reference sequence). The full variable domain, completed using reference TRBV15 and TRBJ2-4, is DAMVIQNPRYQVTQFGKPVTLSCSQTLNHNVMYWYQQKSSQAPKLLFHYYDKDFNNEADTPDNFQSRRPNTSFCFLDIRSPGLGDTAMYLCATSETGAGNIQYFGAGTRLSVL.

Many counts were recorded for this clone. The rearrangement uses TRBV4-1 and TRBJ1-2, with D perhaps matching TRBD1 (5 bases). The V end lost 4 bases, the J end lost 4 bases, and 13 bases lay between the germline ends. The length of the CDR3 is 14 residues. CDR1 and CDR2 from the germline V gene are MGHRA and YSYEKL. The CDR3 DNA is TGCGCCAGCAGCCCATTGTCGGGGGGCTATGGCTACACCTTC. It translates to CASSPLSGGYGYTF.

This chain uses TRBV19 with TRBJ2-2, with D maybe TRBD1 (6 bases). V lost 3 bases and J 7 bases, leaving 9 bases between the germline ends. The CDR3 is 13 residues long. Germline lookup yields CDR1 LNHDA and CDR2 SQIVND (reference sequence). CDR3 protein: CASSIRGGGELFF. The CDR3, as DNA: TGTGCCAGTAGTATCAGGGGTGGCGGGGAGCTGTTTTTT.

This clone was counted between two and nine times. The chain joins TRBV2 to TRBJ2-7; 8 bases are shared with TRBD2. The germline V gene has CDR1 SNHLY and CDR2 FYNNEI. The CDR3 loop spans 13 amino acids. The V segment lost 7 bases and the J segment 4 bases; nucleotides outside the gene matches: 6. DNA for the CDR3: TGTGCCAGCACCGGGGGGGAGAGGTACGAGCAGTACTTC. Protein: CASTGGERYEQYF. Complete variable domain (other parts from reference TRBV2 and TRBJ2-7): EPEVTQTPSHQVTQMGQEVILRCVPISNHLYFYWYRQILGQKVEFLVSFYNNEISEKSEIFDDQFSVERPDGSNFTLKIRSTKLEDSAMYFCASTGGERYEQYFGPGTRLTVT.

The chain employs TRBV28 and TRBJ1-1; D call uncertain. The CDR3 is 16 amino acids. Between the trimmed V and J ends, which lost 5 bases and 5 bases, there was a span of 21 bases. In germline, CDR1 is MDHEN, CDR2 SYDVKM. The CDR3 DNA is TGTGCCAGCAGTACCCCAGGATCCCGGGGAAGAACTGAAGCTTTCTTT. It encodes CASSTPGSRGRTEAFF.

This clone was observed a single time. The J gene is TRBJ2-7, the V gene TRBV6-6; tentative D call: TRBD2 (6 bases). Trimming removed 4 bases at V and 0 bases at J, with 10 bases between. Germline CDR1 and CDR2: MNHNY and SVGAGI (reference sequence). This CDR3 comprises 14 residues. The CDR3 loop reads CASSSRGGSYEQYF. CDR3 DNA: TGTGCCAGCAGTTCCCGGGGAGGCTCCTACGAGCAGTACTTC.

The gene calls are TRBV18 and TRBJ1-2, with 11 bases identical to TRBD1. This CDR3 is 15 amino acids long. V gave up 6 bases and J gave up 3 bases; unmatched junction bases: 6. The V gene's germline CDR1 is KGHSH and CDR2 LQKENI. CDR3 in amino acids: CASSHRDRGDYGYTF. The DNA of the CDR3 is TGTGCCAGCTCCCACCGGGACAGGGGGGACTATGGCTACACCTTC.

The V and J genes are TRBV28 and TRBJ1-6, with TRBD1 as a possible D gene (6 bases). CDR1 is MDHEN, CDR2 SYDVKM, per germline. The CDR3 is 14 amino acids. The V gene lost 7 bases and the J gene lost 10 bases, with 17 bases spanning the gap. This CDR3 is CASTSGALWSPLHF. DNA for the CDR3: TGTGCCAGCACCTCAGGGGCTTTGTGGTCACCCCTCCACTTT.